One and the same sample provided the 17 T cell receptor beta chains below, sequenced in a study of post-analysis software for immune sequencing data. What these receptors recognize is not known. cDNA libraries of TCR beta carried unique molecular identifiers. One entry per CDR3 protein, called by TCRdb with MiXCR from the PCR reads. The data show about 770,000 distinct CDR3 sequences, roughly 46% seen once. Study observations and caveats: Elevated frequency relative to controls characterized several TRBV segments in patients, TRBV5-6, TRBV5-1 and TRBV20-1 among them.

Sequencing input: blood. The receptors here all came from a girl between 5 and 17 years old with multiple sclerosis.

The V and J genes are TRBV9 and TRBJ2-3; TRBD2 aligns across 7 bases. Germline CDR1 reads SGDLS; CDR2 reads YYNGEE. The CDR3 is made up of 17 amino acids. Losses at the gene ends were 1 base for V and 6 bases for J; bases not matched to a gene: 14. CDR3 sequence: CASSVSEAGPRRDTQYF. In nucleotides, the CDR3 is TGTGCCAGCAGCGTATCAGAAGCGGGACCCCGCCGGGATACGCAGTATTTT.

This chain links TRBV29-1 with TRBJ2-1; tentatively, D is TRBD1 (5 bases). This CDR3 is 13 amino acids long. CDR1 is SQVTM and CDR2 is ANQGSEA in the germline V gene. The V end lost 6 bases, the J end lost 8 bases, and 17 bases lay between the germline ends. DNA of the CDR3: TGCAGCGTCGCACCTCTTTGGGGCGATGAGCAGTTCTTC. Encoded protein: CSVAPLWGDEQFF.

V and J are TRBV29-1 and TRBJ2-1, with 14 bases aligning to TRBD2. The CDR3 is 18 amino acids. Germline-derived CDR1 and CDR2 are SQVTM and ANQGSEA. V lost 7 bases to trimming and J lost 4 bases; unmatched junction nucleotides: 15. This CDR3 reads CSGTGTSGRGGYYNEQFF. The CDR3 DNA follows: TGCAGCGGTACCGGGACTAGCGGGAGAGGGGGGTATTACAATGAGCAGTTCTTC.

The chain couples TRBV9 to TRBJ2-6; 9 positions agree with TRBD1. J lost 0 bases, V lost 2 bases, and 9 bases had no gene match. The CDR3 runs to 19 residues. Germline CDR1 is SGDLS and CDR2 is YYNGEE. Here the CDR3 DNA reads TGTGCCAGCAGCGTCGGATGGGGACAGGGAGCCTCTGGGGCCAACGTCCTGACTTTC. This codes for CASSVGWGQGASGANVLTF.

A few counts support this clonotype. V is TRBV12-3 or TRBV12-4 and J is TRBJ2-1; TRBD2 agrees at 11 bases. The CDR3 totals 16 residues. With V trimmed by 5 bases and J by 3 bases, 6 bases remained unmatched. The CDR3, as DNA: TGTGCCAGCAGTGGAACCGGGACTAGCGGCTACAATGAGCAGTTCTTC. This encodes CASSGTGTSGYNEQFF.

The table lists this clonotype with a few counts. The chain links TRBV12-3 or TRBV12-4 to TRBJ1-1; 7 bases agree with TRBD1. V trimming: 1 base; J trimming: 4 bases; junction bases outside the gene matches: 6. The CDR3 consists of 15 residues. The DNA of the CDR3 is TGTGCCAGCAGTTTAGACCGGACAGGCCCCACTGAAGCTTTCTTT. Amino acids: CASSLDRTGPTEAFF.

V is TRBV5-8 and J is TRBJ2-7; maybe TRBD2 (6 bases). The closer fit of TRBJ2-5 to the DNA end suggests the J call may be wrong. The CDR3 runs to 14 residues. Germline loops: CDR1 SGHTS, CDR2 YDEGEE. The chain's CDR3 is CASSPGGDRETQYF. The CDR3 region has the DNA TGTGCCAGCAGCCCCGGCGGGGACCGGGAGACCCAGTACTTC.

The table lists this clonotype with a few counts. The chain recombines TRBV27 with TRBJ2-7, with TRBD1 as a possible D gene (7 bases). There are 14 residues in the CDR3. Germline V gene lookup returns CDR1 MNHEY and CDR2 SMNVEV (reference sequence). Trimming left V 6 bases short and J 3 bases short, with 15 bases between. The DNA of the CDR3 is TGTGCCAGCAGGCGGGCAGGGGGGATCTACGAGCAGTACTTC. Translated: CASRRAGGIYEQYF.

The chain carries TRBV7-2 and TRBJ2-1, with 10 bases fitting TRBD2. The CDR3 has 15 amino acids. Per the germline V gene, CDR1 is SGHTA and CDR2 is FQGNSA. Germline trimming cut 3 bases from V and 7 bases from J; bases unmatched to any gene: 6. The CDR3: CASSFSLAGDNEQFF. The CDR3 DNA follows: TGTGCCAGCAGCTTTAGCCTAGCGGGAGATAATGAGCAGTTCTTC.

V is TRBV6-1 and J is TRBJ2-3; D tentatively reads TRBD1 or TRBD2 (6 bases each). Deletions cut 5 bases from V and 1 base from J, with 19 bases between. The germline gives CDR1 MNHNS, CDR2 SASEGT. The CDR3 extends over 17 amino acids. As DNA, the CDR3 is TGTGCCAGCAGTCCCCATGGGGGGCGGAGGGGCACAGATACGCAGTATTTT. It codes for CASSPHGGRRGTDTQYF.

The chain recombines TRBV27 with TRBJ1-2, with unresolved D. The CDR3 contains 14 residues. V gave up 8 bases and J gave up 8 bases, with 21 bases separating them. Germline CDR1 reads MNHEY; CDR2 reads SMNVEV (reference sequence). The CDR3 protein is CASGYSGLLGGYTF. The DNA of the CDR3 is TGTGCCAGCGGGTATAGTGGCTTACTCGGCGGCTACACCTTC.

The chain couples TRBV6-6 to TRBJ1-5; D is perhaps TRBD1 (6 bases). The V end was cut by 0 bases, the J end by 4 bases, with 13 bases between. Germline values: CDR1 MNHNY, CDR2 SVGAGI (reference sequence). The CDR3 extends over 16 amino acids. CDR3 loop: CASSYSPGGGNQPQHF. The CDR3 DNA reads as TGTGCCAGCAGTTACTCACCCGGGGGCGGGAATCAGCCCCAGCATTTT.

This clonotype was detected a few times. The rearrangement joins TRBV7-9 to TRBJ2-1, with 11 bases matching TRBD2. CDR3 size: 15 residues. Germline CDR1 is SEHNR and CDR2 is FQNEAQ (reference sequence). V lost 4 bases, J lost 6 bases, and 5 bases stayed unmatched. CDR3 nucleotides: TGTGCCAGCAGCTCAAAGGGGACTAGCGGCAATGAGCAGTTCTTC. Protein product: CASSSKGTSGNEQFF.

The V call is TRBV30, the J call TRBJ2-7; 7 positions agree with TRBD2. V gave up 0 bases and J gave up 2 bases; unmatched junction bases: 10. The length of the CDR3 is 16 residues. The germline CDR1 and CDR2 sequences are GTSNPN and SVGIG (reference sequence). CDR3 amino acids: CAWSVGRLAGTYEQYF. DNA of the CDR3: TGTGCCTGGAGTGTGGGGAGACTAGCAGGTACCTACGAGCAGTACTTC.

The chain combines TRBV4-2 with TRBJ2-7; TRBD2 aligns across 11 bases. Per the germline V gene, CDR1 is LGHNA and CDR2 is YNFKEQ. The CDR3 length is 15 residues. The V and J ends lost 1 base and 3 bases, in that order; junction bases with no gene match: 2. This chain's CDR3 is CASSQVLAGDYEQYF. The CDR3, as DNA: TGTGCCAGCAGCCAAGTACTAGCGGGGGACTACGAGCAGTACTTC.

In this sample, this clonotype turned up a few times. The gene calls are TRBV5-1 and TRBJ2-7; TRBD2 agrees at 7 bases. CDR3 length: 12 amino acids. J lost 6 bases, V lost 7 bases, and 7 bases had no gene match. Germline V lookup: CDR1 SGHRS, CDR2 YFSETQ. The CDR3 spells CASLGGIGEQYF. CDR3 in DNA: TGCGCCAGCTTGGGGGGGATTGGCGAGCAGTACTTC. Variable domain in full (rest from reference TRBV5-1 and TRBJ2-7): KAGVTQTPRYLIKTRGQQVTLSCSPISGHRSVSWYQQTPGQGLQFLFEYFSETQRNKGNFPGRFSGRQFSNSRSEMNVSTLELGDSALYLCASLGGIGEQYFGPGTRLTVT.

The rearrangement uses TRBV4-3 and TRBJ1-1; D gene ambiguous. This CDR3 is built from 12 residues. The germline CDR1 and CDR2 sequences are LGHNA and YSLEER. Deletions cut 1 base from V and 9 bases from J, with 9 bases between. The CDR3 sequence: CASSQGASQAFF. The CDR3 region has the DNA TGCGCCAGCAGCCAAGGCGCCAGCCAAGCTTTCTTT.